This entry lists 9 T cell receptor beta chains sequenced from one sample in a study of blood T cell repertoires in COVID-19. Here immunoSEQ multiplex PCR was the method, and the copy in TCRdb shows in-frame clones only, minus some. The data contain about 170,000 clones, roughly 85% of them singletons. The sequenced sample was PBMCs or T cells enriched from blood (not recorded which). Receptor source: a woman between 50 and 59 years old who had recovered from COVID-19.

The chain has TRBV10-3 and TRBJ1-1; TRBD1 matches 9 bases. The germline gives CDR1 ENHRY, CDR2 SYGVKD. The CDR3 covers 14 residues. Trimming removed 4 bases from V and 3 bases from J; junction bases left unmatched: 3. CDR3: CAISGDRAHTEAFF. In nucleotides, the CDR3 is TGTGCCATCAGTGGGGACAGGGCCCACACTGAAGCTTTCTTT.

The gene calls are TRBV19 and TRBJ2-1, with D tentatively TRBD2 (6 bases). Germline assignment: CDR1 LNHDA and CDR2 SQIVND (reference sequence). This CDR3 is 15 amino acids long. V dropped 4 bases and J dropped 4 bases, with 14 bases sitting between them. The CDR3 coding sequence is TGTGCCAGTAGTACCAGTCGGGACTGGTACAATGAGCAGTTCTTC. It is translated as CASSTSRDWYNEQFF.

The rearrangement uses TRBV5-1 and TRBJ2-2, with 8 bases aligning to TRBD2. V shed 6 bases and J 0 bases; nucleotides not matched to a gene: 10. There are 17 residues in the CDR3. CDR1 and CDR2 (germline): SGHRS, YFSETQ. Written as DNA, the CDR3 is TGCGCCAGCACCGTAGGGGTAGCGGGGCCGAACACCGGGGAGCTGTTTTTT. Protein product: CASTVGVAGPNTGELFF.

The V and J genes are TRBV5-6 and TRBJ2-7; 8 bases agree with TRBD2. This CDR3 contains 16 residues. Looked up from germline, CDR1 is SGHDT and CDR2 is YYEEEE. J lost 6 bases, V lost 1 base, and 12 bases had no gene match. This CDR3 reads CASSLQGGTRGREQYV. The CDR3 region has the DNA TGTGCCAGCAGCTTGCAAGGGGGGACTAGAGGCCGCGAGCAGTACGTC.

J is TRBJ2-5 and V is TRBV5-4, with TRBD2 matching 8 bases. CDR1 SGHNT and CDR2 YYREEE come from the germline V gene (reference sequence). CDR3 length equals 14 residues. V lost 3 bases to trimming and J lost 5 bases; unmatched junction nucleotides: 6. The DNA of the CDR3 is TGTGCCAGCAGCTCGGCGGGGGGCGGGGAGACCCAGTACTTC. Its protein product is CASSSAGGGETQYF.

This clone was counted only a few times. The genes are TRBV3-1 (or the pseudogene TRBV3-2) and TRBJ1-3; D remains unclear. The CDR3 spans 16 residues. CDR1 and CDR2 (germline): LGHDT, YNNKEL (reference sequence). Trimming took 0 bases from V and 4 from J, leaving 13 bases between them. CDR3 bases: TGTGCCAGCAGCCAAGATGTTCCTCTGCGGGGAAACACCATATATTTT. This codes for CASSQDVPLRGNTIYF.

The chain recombines TRBV19 with TRBJ2-3; 8 bases align to TRBD2. V lost 7 bases, J lost 6 bases, and 3 bases stayed unmatched. The CDR3 runs 12 residues. The germline V gene has CDR1 LNHDA and CDR2 SQIVND (reference sequence). CDR3 in DNA: TGTGCCAGTACGGGAGGGAGGGATACGCAGTATTTT. Protein sequence: CASTGGRDTQYF.

CDR3 in DNA: TGTGCCAGCCTGGCATCGGGCTATGGCTACACCTTC. Translated: CASLASGYGYTF. The gene calls are TRBV6-5 and TRBJ1-2; D call uncertain. This CDR3 region has 12 residues. Per germline, CDR1 MNHEY and CDR2 SVGAGI. The V end was cut by 8 bases, the J end by 4 bases, with 11 bases between.

Worth noting for this clone: Other DNA sequences in the sample encode the same CDR3. The chain combines TRBV12-3 or TRBV12-4 with TRBJ1-1, with 7 bases that match TRBD1. After removal of 3 bases from V and 4 bases from J, the junction contained 2 bases not matched to a gene. The length of the CDR3 is 13 residues. CDR3 protein: CASSLAGGTEAFF. CDR3 bases: TGTGCCAGCAGTTTGGCAGGGGGCACTGAAGCTTTCTTT.